The following is a T cell receptor (beta chain) sequence with its context. Its cognate antigen has yet to be identified. Nothing much larger sits one base from this clone, and base qualities are not available. The sample is drawn from a study of cytomegalovirus exposure and HLA in healthy donors (dated by TCRdb to 2016 to 2017). The study in broad terms: An earlier analysis of fewer than 750 of the donors reported 276 Gb of sequence data and some 110 million unique TCR beta sequences obtained from around 170 million T cells. Using immunosequencing, the study profiled T cell repertoires from fewer than 850 subjects and related those repertoires to cytomegalovirus serostatus. All discovery cohort repertoires had been generated on a single sequencing platform. To predict cytomegalovirus infection status, the study brought together high-throughput TCR immunosequencing, statistical association of individual TCRs with disease status, and machine learning. In a later genetic analysis, genome-wide SNP genotypes for about three fifths of the roughly 670 donors were used, and that subset was treated as a discovery cohort. Several DR-DQ haplotypes were handled as single units for association and clustering, since linkage in the cohort was strong. In a later analysis, previously published TCR beta repertoires from 666 donors were re-analyzed and high-resolution HLA genotyping was added so that TCR occurrence patterns could be studied. In addition to the first cohort of 666 subjects, a separate validation cohort of 130 or so different subjects was used. Typing coverage differed by locus: A, B, C, DRB1 and DQB1 were typed in roughly 629-640 donors, DQA1 in 500 to 550, DPA1 in approximately 600, and DPB1 in about 450. An earlier analysis of a few hundred of the donors applied high-throughput TCR beta sequencing to assess whether each TCR beta V gene segment acted as functional or pseudogenic. Both class I and class II loci were covered by HLA typing, at four-digit resolution. Approximately 300 gigabases of sequencing data and around 90 million unique TCR sequences made up an early release that covered approximately 650 HLA-typed donors. The study was designed to test whether signatures of past pathogen exposure could be identified by cataloging public T cell receptors. Among the roughly 390 genotyped donors, 75% to 90% belonged to the genetic ancestry cluster associated with self-reported Caucasian donors. Among some 410 genotyped donors of the cohort, an average of roughly 230,000 unique TCR beta nucleotide sequences was sequenced per donor, of which about 19% were non-productive. Donor age, sex, ethnicity and CMV serostatus were compiled alongside the repertoire data. Rather than drawing on any new phenotypic data, the later analysis identified candidate immune exposures from TCR beta sequences and the way those sequences occurred across donors.

Receptor libraries were prepared by the immunoSEQ multiplex PCR assay. The multiplex PCR relied on a mix of 60 forward primers for TCR Vbeta segments and 13 reverse primers for TCR Jbeta segments. A multiplex PCR assay on genomic DNA amplified the CDR3 region of rearranged TCR beta genes. On the Illumina HiSeq System, the amplified TCR beta libraries were sequenced as 87-base-pair reads. Concerning the study's data processing: Across the 670 or so repertoires, a later analysis counted around 80 million unique TCR beta chains, 9.5 million to 12 million of which were shared by at least two donors. To remove PCR and sequencing errors, raw reads were error-corrected and collapsed into unique sequences using a nearest-neighbor algorithm that merged closely related sequences. V, D and J gene segments were assigned by aligning CDR3 sequences to IMGT reference sequences. For a sequence to be retained, a match of at least six nucleotides was required to both a V gene segment and a J gene segment. A rearrangement counted as productive if the CDR3 had no stop codons and remained in frame with V and J, and every other rearrangement counted as non-productive. Following IMGT convention, CDR3 was defined as the stretch from the second conserved V-encoded cysteine to the conserved J-encoded phenylalanine. The earlier analysis of 500 to 650 of the donors excluded any sequence lacking an unambiguous match to a single V gene segment. In an earlier analysis of some 590 of the donors, V segments were called functional above 56.7% productive rearrangements and were called segregating when the between-donor standard deviation exceeded 5%. A statistical classification framework was developed to diagnose cytomegalovirus status using the catalog of TCR beta chain sequences. In a later analysis, V and J genes were assigned by comparing TCR nucleotide sequences against IMGT/GENE-DB human TR gene sequences. The TCRdist pipeline was used in a later analysis to assign CDR3 sequences and most-parsimonious VDJ recombination scenarios. In a later analysis, each TCR beta chain was defined by its CDR3 amino acid sequence together with its V-gene family, and reads lacking a unique V-gene family were excluded. A later analysis removed 592 highly shared, low-generation-probability nucleotide sequences to deal with suspected cross-contamination and a sequencing artifact. For each public chain, a later analysis derived a clonal expansion index from normalized ranks of inferred template counts within each repertoire. A later analysis computed generation probabilities with a VDJ recombination model fitted to out-of-frame rearrangements, and checked the results against IGoR. In a later analysis, TCR-TCR, TCR-HLA and TCR-CMV co-occurrence was scored with hypergeometric tests, and a repertoire-size bias correction was applied to TCR pairs. To estimate false discovery rates, a later analysis permuted the HLA or CMV assignments 20 times. In a later analysis, co-occurring TCRs were grouped using DBSCAN, and TCRdist sequence similarity was added for clustering within HLA-allele-positive subsets. For co-occurrence clustering, repertoires with fewer than 30,000 or more than 120,000 public chains were excluded, along with a handful of repertoires with anomalous nucleotide sharing. Imported from immuneACCESS, the table was reduced by TCRdb to in-frame sequences with V and J called. These copies leave out some clones; in studies compared against another copy, an unresolved V gene accounts for under half, and the cause of the remainder is not known. V, J and clone size are taken as reported in that table, and D and trimming were inferred from the DNA itself. The sample has approximately 130,000 clones on record, more than 75% of them singletons. The ten largest account for roughly 8.2% of the sample.

The cohort comprised under 700 healthy bone marrow donors. Cohort members were all nominally healthy when sampled, although unrecorded immune exposures were likely present. The donor was CMV seropositive and belonged to the group of 270 or so seropositive cohort members. A peripheral blood sample was collected from each donor, and TCR beta sequencing was performed on peripheral blood mononuclear cells. Genomic DNA was extracted from the blood cell samples with the Qiagen DNeasy Blood Extraction Kit. The CDR3 spans 22 residues, from the cysteine through the phenylalanine. Of all the DNA, just the CDR3 is kept, 66 bases in frame from base 1. As encoded in the germline V gene, CDR1 is SGHDN while CDR2 is FVKESK. The junction shows trimming of 0 bases on V and 0 bases on J, and the gene matches do not reach 18 bases of it. General conclusions and limits of the study: Strong co-occurrence of HLA alleles, especially DR and DQ, made assigning TCR associations to individual alleles difficult. In a later analysis, HLA-associated TCR beta chains were found to be more clonally expanded and to have lower generation probabilities than equally common non-associated chains. Several of the top co-occurrence clusters appeared to be linked to parvovirus B19, influenza, CMV and Epstein-Barr virus, according to a later analysis. A further reported finding was that TCR beta sequences accurately predicted the HLA-A and HLA-B alleles for most subjects in the first cohort. Because counts were too low, 15 to 20 rarely observed V segments, including chromosome 9 orphons, were excluded from the earlier analysis of roughly 580 of the donors. Compared with the roughly 700-donor mean, donors in an Asian-associated ancestry cluster had fewer N-insertions in productive TCRs, according to a later genetic analysis. Three of the identified cytomegalovirus-associated TCR beta chains were confirmed in vitro to be specific for cytomegalovirus antigens. Broadly in line with IMGT annotations, most TCR beta V segments showed up in productive rearrangements about 87% or about 30% of the time in an earlier analysis of several hundred of the donors. Most TCR sequences were seen in very few donors, while some public TCRs were found in many individuals. The study gave a list of roughly 150 TCR beta chains associated with cytomegalovirus. Because some donors lacked HLA typing at each locus, the association tests relied only on the typed subset. Immune exposure information for the cohort was limited to CMV serostatus. A group of highly shared sequence variants was considered likely to be a technical artifact of the sequencing pipeline. A later analysis found that most CMV-associated TCR beta chains appeared HLA-restricted, with HLA associations seemingly driven largely by CMV exposure. A later genetic analysis associated a missense DCLRE1C variant with V-gene and J-gene trimming of TCR beta chains, and an independent cohort replicated the association. Cytomegalovirus status was reported to be diagnosed by the classifier with high specificity and sensitivity in both the original and validation cohorts. At a false discovery rate of 0.05, a later analysis linked fewer than 20,000 TCR beta sequences to specific HLA alleles. In a later analysis, TCR association rates were found to vary across HLA loci, with the most associated TCRs seen for DRB1 alleles and the fewest for HLA-C alleles. Some IMGT-functional V segments, including TRBV6-2 and TRBV6-3, could not be distinguished by the 87-base-pair reads and were therefore excluded. The cohort was sequenced for TCR beta chains only, and without alpha or paired-chain data the features that could be detected were limited. Correlated functional status among segregating V segments might be attributable to linkage disequilibrium, but an unknown experimental factor could not be ruled out. Presence/absence analyses assumed roughly uniform sequencing depth across donors, an assumption that may not hold. The authors suggested that the approach could potentially be generalized to other disease states and immunological phenotypes.

Sequenced: PBMCs. The chain links TRBV14 with TRBJ1-3; TRBD1 fits 9 bases in the junction. The receptor comes from a woman between 45 and 65 years old in good health and CMV-seropositive. CDR3 reads: CASSQDRRKGQGNSHSGNTIYF. The DNA sequence follows: TGTGCCAGCAGCCAAGATAGACGTAAGGGACAGGGTAATTCCCACTCTGGAAACACCATATATTTT. The full variable domain, completed from the reference TRBV14 and TRBJ1-3 proteins outside the CDR3, reads EAGVTQFPSHSVIEKGQTVTLRCDPISGHDNLYWYRRVMGKEIKFLLHFVKESKQDESGMPNNRFLAERTGGTYSTLKVQPAELEDSGVYFCASSQDRRKGQGNSHSGNTIYFGEGSWLTVV.